Presented here are 16 T cell receptor beta chains from one specimen sequenced in a study of ipilimumab plus nivolumab after autologous stem cell transplantation (dated by TCRdb to the early 2020s). The method behind the library was the immunoSEQ multiplex PCR assay. The table comes from immuneACCESS by way of TCRdb, which keeps in-frame sequences with V and J called. Part of the clones is missing from these tables; in studies checked, under half for an unresolved V gene and the rest for unknown reasons. This sample lists 15,000 or so clones; approximately 82% were detected once. Of the sample, around 23% falls within the top ten clones. The sequences come from PBMCs, collected in a trial of ipilimumab plus nivolumab as post-transplant consolidation. The receptors here all came from a male donor with diffuse large B-cell lymphoma.

This clone was counted a single time. The rearrangement uses TRBV28 and TRBJ2-1; TRBD2 aligns across 16 bases. This CDR3 contains 15 residues. Unmatched junction bases numbered 6, after V lost 8 bases and J lost 8 bases. Germline V lookup: CDR1 MDHEN, CDR2 SYDVKM. CDR3 sequence reads: CASEGLAGGRDEQFF. CDR3 bases: TGTGCCAGCGAGGGACTAGCGGGGGGGAGAGATGAGCAGTTCTTC.

This sequence joins TRBV11-3 and TRBJ2-2; D gene uncertain. Trimming took off 5 bases at V and 5 bases at J, with 9 bases between the two ends. The CDR3 runs to 13 residues. Germline V gives CDR1 SGHNT, CDR2 YENEEA. The CDR3 loop is CASSLRRTGELFF. The CDR3 DNA sequence: TGTGCCAGCAGCCTCCGGCGGACCGGGGAGCTGTTTTTT.

CDR3 residues: CAWSVLGGGNSPLHF. CDR3 DNA: TGTGCCTGGAGTGTACTAGGGGGCGGTAATTCACCCCTCCACTTT. This chain uses TRBV30 with TRBJ1-6, with 7 bases that match TRBD1. This CDR3 has 15 residues. The germline V gene encodes CDR1 GTSNPN and CDR2 SVGIG (reference sequence). V trimming: 0 bases; J trimming: 6 bases; junction bases outside the gene matches: 5.

The V and J genes are TRBV6-6 and TRBJ1-4, with D uncertain. This CDR3 is built from 12 residues. Germline V gives CDR1 MNHNY, CDR2 SVGAGI (reference sequence). The germline V and J ends were trimmed by 2 bases and 4 bases, with 2 bases remaining between them. CDR3: CASSYLNEKLFF. The DNA of the CDR3 is TGTGCCAGCAGTTACCTTAATGAAAAACTGTTTTTT.

The rearrangement joins TRBV10-3 to TRBJ2-7; TRBD1 matches 9 bases. Trimming cost V 2 bases and J 3 bases; bases outside gene matches: 5. CDR3 size: 15 residues. Germline values: CDR1 ENHRY, CDR2 SYGVKD. CDR3 sequence reads: CAISEGQGSYYEQYF. For the CDR3, the DNA is TGTGCCATCAGTGAGGGACAGGGGAGCTACTACGAGCAGTACTTC.

This clone ranks as medium-sized. The chain is built from TRBV6-5 and TRBJ2-7; D not resolved. The CDR3 runs 11 residues. With 0 bases removed from V and 7 bases from J, the gap between germline ends came to 4 bases. The V gene's germline CDR1 is MNHEY and CDR2 SVGAGI. CDR3 in amino acids: CASSYSGEQYF. The CDR3, as DNA: TGTGCCAGCAGTTACTCAGGGGAGCAGTACTTC.

CDR3 amino acids: CASTGFSSGELFF. For the CDR3, the DNA is TGCGCCAGCACCGGATTTAGTTCCGGGGAGCTGTTTTTT. The gene calls are TRBV10-2 and TRBJ2-2, with no clear D. The V gene lost 7 bases and the J gene lost 6 bases, with 12 bases spanning the gap. This CDR3 comprises 13 residues. The germline V gene has CDR1 WSHSY and CDR2 SAAADI.

The sample holds one count of this clone. The chain has TRBV7-9 and TRBJ2-6, with 9 bases fitting TRBD1. CDR1 is SEHNR, CDR2 FQNEAQ, per germline (reference sequence). V gave up 5 bases and J gave up 1 base; unmatched junction bases: 12. The CDR3 has 19 residues. CDR3 in amino acids: CASSPHRGQGTSGANVLTF. In nucleotides, the CDR3 is TGTGCCAGCAGCCCCCATAGGGGACAGGGAACTTCTGGGGCCAACGTCCTGACTTTC.

The chain carries TRBV6-1 and TRBJ1-4; possibly TRBD1 for D (5 bases). The CDR3 runs 14 residues. CDR1 and CDR2 (germline): MNHNS, SASEGT. Trimming took off 6 bases at V and 8 bases at J, with 16 bases between the two ends. The DNA of the CDR3 is TGTGCCAGCAGGACCGGGTCCTCAGGGGAAAAACTGTTTTTT. Translation: CASRTGSSGEKLFF.

The chain carries TRBV4-3 and TRBJ2-6, with a tentative D call TRBD1 (5 bases). The CDR3 is 17 residues long. The germline CDR1 and CDR2 sequences are LGHNA and YSLEER. Trimming removed 0 bases at V and 0 bases at J, with 9 bases between. In DNA form, the CDR3 reads TGCGCCAGCAGCCAAGAACTGGGGCACTCTGGGGCCAACGTCCTGACTTTC. Encoded protein: CASSQELGHSGANVLTF.

The rearrangement links TRBV11-2 to TRBJ1-2, with 7 bases lining up with TRBD1. The germline V gene has CDR1 SGHAT and CDR2 FQNNGV. The trim removed 5 bases at V and 13 bases at J, leaving 13 bases unmatched. The CDR3 has 13 amino acids. The CDR3 bases are TGTGCCAGCAGCCCTGGGACCGGGACAGCCAGCACCTTC. Translation gives CASSPGTGTASTF.

J is TRBJ2-7 and V is TRBV15, with D unresolved. With 0 bases removed from V and 2 bases from J, the gap between germline ends came to 8 bases. Germline values: CDR1 LNHNV, CDR2 YYDKDF (reference sequence). The CDR3 loop spans 14 amino acids. CDR3: CATSREAVAYEQYF. DNA of the CDR3: TGTGCCACCAGCAGAGAAGCAGTGGCCTACGAGCAGTACTTC.

The rearrangement links TRBV27 to TRBJ2-7, with 14 bases identical to TRBD2. CDR3 length: 14 amino acids. Germline V gene sequence: CDR1 MNHEY, CDR2 SMNVEV (reference sequence). The V and J ends lost 6 bases and 6 bases, in that order; junction bases with no gene match: 4. The CDR3 protein is CASSSGTSGGEQYF. The CDR3 region has the DNA TGTGCCAGCAGCTCGGGGACTAGCGGGGGCGAGCAGTACTTC.

This sequence joins TRBV18 and TRBJ1-1; TRBD1 is a possible D gene (6 bases). The CDR3 has 14 amino acids. Looked up from germline, CDR1 is KGHSH and CDR2 is LQKENI. With 3 bases removed from V and 8 bases from J, the gap between germline ends came to 16 bases. The CDR3 bases are TGTGCCAGCTCACCCACCCCCGGGACACTCGAAGCTTTCTTT. Residues: CASSPTPGTLEAFF.

V usage is TRBV11-1 and J usage is TRBJ2-5; 10 bases fit TRBD1. The V gene end was trimmed by 5 bases and the J gene end by 5 bases; junction bases not matched to a gene: 14. This CDR3 is built from 17 residues. CDR1 is SGHAT, CDR2 FQDESV, per germline (reference sequence). The CDR3: CASSRPGQGLVVETQYF. The CDR3 DNA is TGTGCCAGCAGCCGCCCGGGACAGGGGCTAGTGGTGGAGACCCAGTACTTC.

The chain couples TRBV7-2 to TRBJ2-4; D is possibly TRBD2 (6 bases). The germline V gene encodes CDR1 SGHTA and CDR2 FQGNSA. Between the trimmed V and J ends, which lost 8 bases and 4 bases, there was a span of 12 bases. This CDR3 has 13 amino acids. This chain's CDR3 is CASRGSMKNIQYF. CDR3 nucleotides: TGTGCCAGCCGGGGGAGTATGAAAAACATTCAGTACTTC. Based on the CDR3 plus reference TRBV7-2 and TRBJ2-4, the full variable domain is GAGVSQSPSNKVTEKGKDVELRCDPISGHTALYWYRQSLGQGLEFLIYFQGNSAPDKSGLPSDRFSAERTGGSVSTLTIQRTQQEDSAVYLCASRGSMKNIQYFGAGTRLSVL.